This T cell receptor beta chain comes out of a study of CD8 T cells in ankylosing spondylitis. Findings of the study overall: Researchers reportedly found disease-linked clones significantly enriched in matched ankylosing spondylitis synovial fluid.

MiXCR, run by TCRdb on the 5' RACE reads, gives a single entry per CDR3 protein. The sample yields fewer than 250,000 distinct CDR3 sequences, around a quarter seen once. A note on this clonotype: Its antigen is currently unknown.

The sequence came from a male donor with ankylosing spondylitis or in good health (not recorded which). The specimen sequenced was blood, either unsorted or a sorted T cell fraction (not recorded which).

CDR3 bases: TGTGCCAGCAGCTTCGGGACTGACTACGAGCAGTACTTC. Translated: CASSFGTDYEQYF. This chain uses TRBV7-9 with TRBJ2-7, with D possibly matching TRBD2 (6 bases). The CDR3 totals 13 residues. The V end was cut by 3 bases, the J end by 3 bases, with 9 bases between. Germline values: CDR1 SEHNR, CDR2 FQNEAQ (reference sequence). Using reference TRBV7-9 and TRBJ2-7 for the parts outside the CDR3, the full variable domain is DTGVSQNPRHKITKRGQNVTFRCDPISEHNRLYWYRQTLGQGPEFLTYFQNEAQLEKSRLLSDRFSAERPKGSFSTLEIQRTEQGDSAMYLCASSFGTDYEQYFGPGTRLTVT.